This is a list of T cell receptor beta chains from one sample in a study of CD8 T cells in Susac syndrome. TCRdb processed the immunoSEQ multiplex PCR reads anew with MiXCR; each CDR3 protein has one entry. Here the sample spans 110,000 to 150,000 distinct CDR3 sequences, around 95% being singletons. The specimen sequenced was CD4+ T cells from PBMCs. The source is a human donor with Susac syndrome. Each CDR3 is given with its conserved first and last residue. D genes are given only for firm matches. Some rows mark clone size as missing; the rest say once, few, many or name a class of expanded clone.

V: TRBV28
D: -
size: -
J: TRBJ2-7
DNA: TGTGCCATTAGGAGGGGGCATGAGCAGTACTTC
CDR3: CAIRRGHEQYF

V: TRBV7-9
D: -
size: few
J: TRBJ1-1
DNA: TGTGCCAGCAGCGTGGGACGGATGAACACTGAAGCTTTCTTT
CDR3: CASSVGRMNTEAFF

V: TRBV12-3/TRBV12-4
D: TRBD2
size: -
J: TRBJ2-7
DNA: TGTGCCAGCGGTCAGGGGACTAGCGGAATGGACGAGCAGTACTTC
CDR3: CASGQGTSGMDEQYF

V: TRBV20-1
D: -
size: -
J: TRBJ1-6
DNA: TGCAGTGCAGGGGATCTTTATAATTCACCCCTCCACTTT
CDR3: CSAGDLYNSPLHF

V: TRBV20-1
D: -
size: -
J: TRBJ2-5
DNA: TGCAGTGCGAGTCAGAACCAAGAGACCCAGTACTTC
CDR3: CSASQNQETQYF

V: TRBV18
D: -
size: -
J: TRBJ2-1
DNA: TGTGCCAGCTCACTAGCGCCTGACAATGAGCAGTTCTTC
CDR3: CASSLAPDNEQFF

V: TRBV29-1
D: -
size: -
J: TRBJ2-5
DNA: TGCAGCGTTGAAGTCGGGGTGAGAGAGACCCAGTACTTC
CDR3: CSVEVGVRETQYF

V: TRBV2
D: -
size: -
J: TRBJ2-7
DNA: TGTGCCAGCAGTGTTCGAGCGAGGACCTACGAGCAGTACTTC
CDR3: CASSVRARTYEQYF

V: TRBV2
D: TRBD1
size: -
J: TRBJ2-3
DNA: TGTGCCAGCAGAGCACAGGGGACCCACGGAGATACGCAGTATTTT
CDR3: CASRAQGTHGDTQYF

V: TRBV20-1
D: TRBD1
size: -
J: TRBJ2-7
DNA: TGCAGTGCTAGACCACCGGGACAGCCGTCCTACGAGCAGTACTTC
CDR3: CSARPPGQPSYEQYF

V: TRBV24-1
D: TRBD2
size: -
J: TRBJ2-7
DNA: TGTGCCACCAGTGCTGGGACTAGCGGGAGCGACGAGCAGTACTTC
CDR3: CATSAGTSGSDEQYF

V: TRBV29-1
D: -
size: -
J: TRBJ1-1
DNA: TGCAGCGTTGTGCTGCAGGCTGCTAACGCCACTGAAGCTTTCTTT
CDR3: CSVVLQAANATEAFF

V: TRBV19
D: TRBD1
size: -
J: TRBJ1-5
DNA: TGTGCCAGTACCGGGACAGGGTTCGTGCAGCCCCAGCATTTT
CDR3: CASTGTGFVQPQHF

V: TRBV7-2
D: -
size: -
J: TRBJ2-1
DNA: TGTGCCAGCAGCTCCACCTACAATGAGCAGTTCTTC
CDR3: CASSSTYNEQFF

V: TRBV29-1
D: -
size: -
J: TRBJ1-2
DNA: TGCAGCGTTGACTATAACTATGGCTACACCTTC
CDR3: CSVDYNYGYTF

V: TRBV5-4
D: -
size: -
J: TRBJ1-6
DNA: TGTGCCAGCAGCTTGGAAGCGGGGATACCCAATTCACCCCTCCACTTT
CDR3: CASSLEAGIPNSPLHF

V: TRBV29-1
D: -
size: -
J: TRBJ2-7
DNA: TGCAGCGCAAGGATGAGCTCCTACGAGCAGTACTTC
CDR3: CSARMSSYEQYF

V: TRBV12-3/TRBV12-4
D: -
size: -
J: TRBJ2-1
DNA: TGTGCCAGCAGTGAACTACCCACGCGTCCCACTGAGCAGTTCTTC
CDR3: CASSELPTRPTEQFF

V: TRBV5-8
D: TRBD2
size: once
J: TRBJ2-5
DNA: TGTGCCAGCAGCTGGGCTAGCGGGGGGCGCCAAGAGACCCAGTACTTC
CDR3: CASSWASGGRQETQYF

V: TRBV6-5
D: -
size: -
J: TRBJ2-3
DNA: TGTGCCAGCAGTTACTCCCGGCGCTACACGGGCACAGATACGCAGTATTTT
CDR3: CASSYSRRYTGTDTQYF

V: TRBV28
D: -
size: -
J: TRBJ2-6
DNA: TGTGCCAGCAGGCGGGGGCCCGACTCTGGGGCCAACGTCCTGACTTTC
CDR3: CASRRGPDSGANVLTF

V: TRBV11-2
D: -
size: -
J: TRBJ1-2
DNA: TGTGCCAGCATCCCCTTTGCAGGGCCGTCATATGGCTACACCTTC
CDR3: CASIPFAGPSYGYTF

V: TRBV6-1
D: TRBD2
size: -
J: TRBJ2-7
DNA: TGTGCCAGCGTACCGGGAGGGGTTTACGAGCAGTACTTC
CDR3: CASVPGGVYEQYF

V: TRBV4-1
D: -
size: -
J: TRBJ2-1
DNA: TGCGCCAGCAGCCAAAACAGGGACTCCTACAATGAGCAGTTCTTC
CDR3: CASSQNRDSYNEQFF

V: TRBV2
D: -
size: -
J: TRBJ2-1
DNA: TGTGCCAGCAGGGACAGCTACAATGAGCAGTTCTTC
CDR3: CASRDSYNEQFF

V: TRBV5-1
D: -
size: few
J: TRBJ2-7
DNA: TGCGCCAGCAGCTTGGAGGGGCGTCTCTACGAGCAGTACTTC
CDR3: CASSLEGRLYEQYF

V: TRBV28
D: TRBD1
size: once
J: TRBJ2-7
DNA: TGTGCCAGCAGTTTTGTGGCAGGGGGTTCCTACGAGCAGTACTTC
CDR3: CASSFVAGGSYEQYF

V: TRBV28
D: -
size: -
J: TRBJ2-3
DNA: TGTGCCAGCAGTTACAGCGGGGATACGCAGTATTTT
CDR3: CASSYSGDTQYF

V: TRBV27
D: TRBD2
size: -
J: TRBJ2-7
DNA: TGTGCCAGCAGTTCCGAGGGAGGCGGGAGGCCCCCCTACTACGAGCAGTACTTC
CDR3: CASSSEGGGRPPYYEQYF

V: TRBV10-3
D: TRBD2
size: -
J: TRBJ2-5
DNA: TGTGCCATCAGTTCGGCTAGCGGGAGGCTCCAAGAGACCCAGTACTTC
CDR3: CAISSASGRLQETQYF

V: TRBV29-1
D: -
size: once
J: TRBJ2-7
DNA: TGCAGCGTTGTGGTCGACTCCTACGAGCAGTACTTC
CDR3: CSVVVDSYEQYF

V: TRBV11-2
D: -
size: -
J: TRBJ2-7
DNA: TGTGCCAGCAGCCTACAAGGACCCGTTTACGAGCAGTACTTC
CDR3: CASSLQGPVYEQYF

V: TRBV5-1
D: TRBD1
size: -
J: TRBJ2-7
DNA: TGCGCCAGCAGCTCCGGACAGGGCGGGAACGAGCAGTACTTC
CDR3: CASSSGQGGNEQYF